This T cell receptor (beta chain) was identified during a study of blood T cells in healthy people across ages. Study results and limitations: When set beside aged donors, long-lived donors presented more naive CD4+ cells and higher diversity.

This clonotype was counted between two and nine times. Its antigen is not identified. Primed by a sample-barcoded 5' primer and a J-beta primer mix, a second PCR proceeded for roughly 7 to 11 cycles. One entry per CDR3 protein results from TCRdb running MiXCR on the 5' RACE reads. The sample lists 780,000 or so distinct CDR3 sequences; 50% to 65% were seen once. The V end was cut by 5 bases, the J end by 9 bases, with 11 bases between. The CDR3 runs 13 residues. The germline V gene has CDR1 SEHNR and CDR2 FQNEAQ (reference sequence). This sequence joins TRBV7-9 and TRBJ1-6, with D unclear. Sequencing was performed on blood. The TCR comes from a man older than 75 in good health. CDR3 coding DNA: TGTGCCAGCAGCCAACTAATCCCTTCACCCCTCCACTTT. Amino acid sequence: CASSQLIPSPLHF.